A few counts support the clone carrying this TCR beta chain. Antigen specificity is unknown. This CDR3 has 16 amino acids. Germline V gives CDR1 SGDLS, CDR2 YYNGEE. Between the trimmed V and J ends, which lost 0 bases and 1 base, there was a span of 12 bases. TCRdb used MiXCR to reprocess the 5' RACE reads, holding one entry per CDR3 protein. The sample carries 180,000 or so distinct CDR3 sequences, 16% recorded once. This specimen comes from a study of T-cell memory formation after mild COVID-19. Overall study context: Most TCR clusters belonged to a single donor. Whole-study findings and limits: Contracting CD8+ clones were enriched in EMRA, CD4+ mainly in CM and EM. A second wave expanding day 15 to 37 was CD4+-biased; contracting clones were balanced.

The sequence derives from an adult woman who had mild COVID-19 (a few samples of this study predate the infection). Cell type and time point are not known. This chain connects TRBV9 to TRBJ2-3, with D possibly being TRBD2 (6 bases). Specimen: PBMCs or a T cell subset sorted from them (not recorded which). The CDR3 spells CASSVGTGEGTDTQYF. CDR3 sequence (DNA): TGTGCCAGCAGCGTAGGGACGGGAGAAGGCACAGATACGCAGTATTTT.